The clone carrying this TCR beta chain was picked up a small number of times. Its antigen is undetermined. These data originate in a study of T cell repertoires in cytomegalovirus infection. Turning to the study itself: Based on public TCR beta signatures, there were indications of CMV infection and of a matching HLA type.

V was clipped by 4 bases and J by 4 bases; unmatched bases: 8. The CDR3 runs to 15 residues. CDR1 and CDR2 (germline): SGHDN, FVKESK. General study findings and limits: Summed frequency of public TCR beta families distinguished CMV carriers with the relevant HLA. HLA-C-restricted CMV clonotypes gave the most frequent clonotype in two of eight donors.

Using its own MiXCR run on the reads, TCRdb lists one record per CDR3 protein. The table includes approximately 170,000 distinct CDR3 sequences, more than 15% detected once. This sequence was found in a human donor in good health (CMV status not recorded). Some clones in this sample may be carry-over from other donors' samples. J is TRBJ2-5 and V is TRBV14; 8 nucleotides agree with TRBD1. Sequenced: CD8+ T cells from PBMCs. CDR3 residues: CASSPDRGFPETQYF. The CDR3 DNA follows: TGTGCCAGCAGCCCAGACAGGGGCTTTCCAGAGACCCAGTACTTC.